This TCR beta chain came from a study of blood T cells in healthy people across ages (dated by TCRdb to the mid-2010s). The study in broad terms: In model experiments, roughly one uniquely barcoded TCR beta cDNA molecule per two T cells was captured by template switching. Two additional independent replicas of 1 million unique cDNA reads from the same blood draw were analyzed for two donors (one aged 18 to 29 and one aged 80 or older). Using deep sequencing normalized with unique cDNA molecular identifiers, the study measured how TCR beta repertoire diversity changes with age. The donors were divided into four age groups: young (average around 17 years), middle-aged (about 40), aged (under 70) and long-lived (about 84). Donors of different ages were randomly distributed across sequencing lanes to avoid experimental bias.

For CDR1 and CDR2, the germline V gene lists SQVTM and ANQGSEA. There are 11 amino acids in the CDR3, from cysteine to phenylalanine inclusive. The only DNA kept is the CDR3, 33 bases in frame from the first base. Deletion took 3 bases off V and 10 bases off J, with a span of 12 bases between the germline ends. Libraries came from 5' RACE. Sequencing was performed on an Illumina HiSeq 2500. A second about 7 to 12 cycle PCR used a sample-barcoded 5' primer and a J-beta primer mix. A unique molecular identifier was introduced onto each TCR beta cDNA molecule by a template-switch 5' adaptor carrying 12 random nucleotides. At least 2.5 million CDR3-containing paired-end reads were obtained from each sample. All of the RNA was converted into first-strand cDNA using the Mint cDNA synthesis kit, with a TRBC-specific oligonucleotide serving as the primer. Following uracil-DNA glycosylase treatment, all cDNA underwent a first 18-cycle PCR with the universal primers M1SS and BC2_uni_R. As for the authors' bioinformatics: Normalization of each sample was performed by random selection of 1 million high-quality reads, each carrying a distinct molecular identifier. Instead of being binned into consensus sequences, reads with shared molecular identifiers were discarded. CDR3 identification, clonotype clustering and error correction used MiTCR with a Q25 quality threshold and the strictest error-elimination algorithm. A nonparametric unseen species model with Euler transformation was used to estimate a lower bound on total TCR beta diversity. The public reads were reprocessed in TCRdb via fastp at Q25 and MiXCR, keeping in-frame beta chains. A single entry per CDR3 protein holds the most common genes and DNA from its merged rows. These V and J calls are TCRdb output, not the study's own analysis. The sample contains about 800,000 distinct CDR3 sequences, about 62% of them found a single time. The leading ten clones occupy 22% of the sample.

Broad study findings and their caveats: Estimates of total diversity from one million sequenced T cells were regarded as lower bounds and underestimates. Bulk unsorted PBMC profiling prevented conclusive comparison of naive and antigen-experienced compartments. Donor CMV infection status was unknown, potentially confounding age-related changes in expanded clonotypes. There was a strong correlation between observed TCR beta diversity and the percentage of naive T cells measured by flow cytometry. Compared with the aged group, more naive CD4+ T cells, fewer expanded clones and increased TCR diversity were shown by the long-lived group, suggesting age selection. As age increased, observed TCR beta diversity per million T cells dropped in a roughly linear way, and a significant reduction was already evident by age 40.

To note about this clonotype: The antigen it binds to is not known. It has no much larger one-base neighbor in the sample; base qualities were not kept.

The roughly 39 donors, aged 6 to 90 years, were systemically healthy Caucasian individuals from Russia. Approximately 11 milliliters of peripheral blood were drawn from each donor into EDTA-treated Vacutainer tubes. Ficoll-Paque density-gradient centrifugation was used to isolate PBMCs, with at least 7 million obtained per sample. Trizol reagent was used to extract total RNA from the PBMCs, yielding at least 5.5 micrograms per sample. Naive CD45RAhigh/CD27high T cell percentages were measured by flow cytometry on a PBMC aliquot from every donor. Recombination linked TRBV29-1 to TRBJ1-2, with a tentative D gene TRBD1 over 5 matching bases. The sequence was obtained from a man in his thirties or forties in good health. What was sequenced was blood. The CDR3 region reads CSVDGLGDYTF. The nucleotides read TGCAGCGTTGATGGCTTAGGGGACTACACCTTC.